A single sample gave rise to the 10 T cell receptor beta chains below, sequenced in a study of identifying expanded T cells in peripheral blood. Generated by immunoSEQ multiplex PCR, the TCRdb table keeps only in-frame clones and is missing some. The sample carries 50,000 to 60,000 clones, approximately 80% recorded once. Sequencing was done on a sample of blood. The receptors derive from a person aged 18 to 70 in good health.

This clone was recorded at least ten times. V is TRBV6-5 and J is TRBJ1-3, with D hard to call. Trimming shortened V by 6 bases and J by 8 bases, and 14 bases separated the two germline ends. CDR3 length: 13 residues. Germline CDR1 and CDR2: MNHEY and SVGAGI. This CDR3 is CASRESLYDTIYF. The CDR3 DNA reads as TGTGCCAGCAGGGAAAGCCTTTATGACACCATATATTTT.

The CDR3 DNA follows: TGTGCCAGCAGGCCAACAGGGGGATATGGCTACACCTTC. The encoded protein is CASRPTGGYGYTF. The chain couples TRBV6-6 to TRBJ1-2; TRBD1 aligns across 8 bases. The germline V gene has CDR1 MNHNY and CDR2 SVGAGI (reference sequence). Trimming took 6 bases from V and 5 from J; bases not matched to a gene: 5. This CDR3 has 13 amino acids.

The chain links TRBV27 to TRBJ2-1; D not resolved. CDR3 length: 14 residues. CDR1 and CDR2 (germline): MNHEY, SMNVEV (reference sequence). Deletions cut 3 bases from V and 1 base from J, with 7 bases between. CDR3 sequence (DNA): TGTGCCAGCAGTTTGAGGTCTTCCTACAATGAGCAGTTCTTC. It specifies CASSLRSSYNEQFF.

The chain uses TRBV5-1 and TRBJ2-1; 12 bases are a match to TRBD2. Germline CDR1 and CDR2: SGHRS and YFSETQ. J lost 7 bases, V lost 4 bases, and 3 bases had no gene match. The length of the CDR3 is 14 residues. DNA for the CDR3: TGCGCCAGCAGCGCTGGGACTAGCGGGAATGAGCAGTTCTTC. This gives the protein CASSAGTSGNEQFF.

The rearrangement uses TRBV7-9 and TRBJ2-5; 9 bases agree with TRBD1. Germline trimming cut 5 bases from V and 7 bases from J; bases unmatched to any gene: 8. The germline V gene has CDR1 SEHNR and CDR2 FQNEAQ (reference sequence). There are 14 residues in the CDR3. Here the CDR3 reads CASSPIGQGTTQYF. CDR3 bases: TGTGCCAGCAGCCCAATCGGACAGGGGACGACCCAGTACTTC. Using reference TRBV7-9 and TRBJ2-5 for the parts outside the CDR3, the full variable domain is DTGVSQNPRHKITKRGQNVTFRCDPISEHNRLYWYRQTLGQGPEFLTYFQNEAQLEKSRLLSDRFSAERPKGSFSTLEIQRTEQGDSAMYLCASSPIGQGTTQYFGPGTRLLVL.

The rearrangement links TRBV6-1 to TRBJ1-4, with a weak D call TRBD1 (5 bases). Germline-derived CDR1 and CDR2 are MNHNS and SASEGT. This CDR3 has 16 amino acids. V lost 2 bases and J lost 3, with 13 bases in between. The DNA of the CDR3 is TGTGCCAGCAGTGAAAAGAACAGGCCAGCTAATGAAAAACTGTTTTTT. Residues: CASSEKNRPANEKLFF.

The V call is TRBV6-1, the J call TRBJ2-7, with D hard to call. Per germline, CDR1 MNHNS and CDR2 SASEGT. Between the trimmed V and J ends, which lost 1 base and 1 base, there was a span of 11 bases. This CDR3 region has 15 residues. In nucleotides, the CDR3 is TGTGCCAGCAGTGAAGGTACATCTAGGTCCTACGAGCAGTACTTC. Translated: CASSEGTSRSYEQYF.

V usage is TRBV19 and J usage is TRBJ1-1, with D perhaps TRBD1 (5 bases). This CDR3 comprises 14 residues. The V and J ends lost 7 bases and 1 base respectively, with 13 bases between them. Germline V gene lookup returns CDR1 LNHDA and CDR2 SQIVND (reference sequence). The CDR3 is CASIPGGKNTEAFF. CDR3 nucleotides: TGTGCCAGTATCCCGGGGGGAAAGAACACTGAAGCTTTCTTT.

This clone was recorded only once. The chain couples TRBV7-8 to TRBJ1-1, with D hard to call. Deletions cut 5 bases from V and 4 bases from J, with 8 bases between. CDR3 length equals 12 residues. Germline loops: CDR1 SGHVS, CDR2 FQNEAQ. CDR3 nucleotides: TGTGCCAGCAGCCCTCAAAGCACTGAAGCTTTCTTT. Residues: CASSPQSTEAFF.

V usage is TRBV27 and J usage is TRBJ2-7; no clear D. Trimming took 6 bases from V and 6 from J, leaving 9 bases between them. The germline gives CDR1 MNHEY, CDR2 SMNVEV (reference sequence). This CDR3 comprises 11 residues. The CDR3 protein is CASRKTGEQYF. In DNA, the CDR3 is TGTGCCAGCAGAAAAACGGGCGAGCAGTACTTC.